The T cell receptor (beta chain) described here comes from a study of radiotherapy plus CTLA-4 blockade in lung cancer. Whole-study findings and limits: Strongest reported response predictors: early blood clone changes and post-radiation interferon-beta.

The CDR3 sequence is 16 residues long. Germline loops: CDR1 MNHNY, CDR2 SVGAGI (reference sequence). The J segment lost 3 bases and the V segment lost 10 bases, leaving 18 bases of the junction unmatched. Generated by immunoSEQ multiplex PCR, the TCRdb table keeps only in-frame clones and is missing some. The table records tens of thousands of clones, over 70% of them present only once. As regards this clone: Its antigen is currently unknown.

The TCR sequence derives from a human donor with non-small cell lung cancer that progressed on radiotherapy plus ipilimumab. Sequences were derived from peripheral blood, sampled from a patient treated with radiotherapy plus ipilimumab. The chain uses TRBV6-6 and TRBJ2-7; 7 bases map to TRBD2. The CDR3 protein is CATAPRAGSLIYEQYF. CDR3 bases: TGTGCCACGGCGCCGCGAGCGGGATCCCTTATCTACGAGCAGTACTTC.